This passage covers 18 T cell receptor beta chains from one sample sequenced in a study of T cells in Graves' hyperthyroidism and ophthalmopathy. The CDR3 regions of TCR beta were amplified from RNA transcripts. First-round RT-PCR with HTBI primers amplified the TCR CDR3 region. One entry per CDR3 protein results from TCRdb running MiXCR on the multiplex PCR reads. The table records about 680,000 distinct CDR3 sequences, approximately 40% of them present only once. Material: blood. These receptors were collected from a woman aged 40 to 50 with Graves' hyperthyroidism.

This clonotype was observed at least ten times. The CDR3 nucleotides are TGTGCCAGCTGTCAACGGACAGAGTCTGGAAAACTGTTTTTT. This sequence encodes CASCQRTESGKLFF. V gene TRBV7-8 combines with J gene TRBJ1-4; D perhaps matches TRBD1 (6 bases). This CDR3 comprises 14 residues. Germline-derived CDR1 and CDR2 are SGHVS and FQNEAQ. V lost 8 bases and J 10 bases, leaving 20 bases between the germline ends.

The V gene is TRBV6-5, the J gene TRBJ1-2; a weak D match, TRBD1 (6 bases). The germline V and J ends were trimmed by 7 bases and 5 bases, with 20 bases remaining between them. The CDR3 has 15 residues. Germline V gives CDR1 MNHEY, CDR2 SVGAGI. CDR3 region: CASTSGDRTGYGYTF. CDR3 bases: TGTGCCAGCACCTCAGGGGACCGAACGGGATATGGCTACACCTTC.

This clonotype was picked up a small number of times. The genes are TRBV3-1 and TRBJ2-7, with D possibly matching TRBD2 (5 bases). This CDR3 is built from 15 residues. Trimming cost V 1 base and J 2 bases, with 12 bases left between them. The germline V gene encodes CDR1 LGHDT and CDR2 YNNKEL (reference sequence). CDR3 sequence (DNA): TGTGCCAGCAGCCAAGTAGATTCCGGGGCCTACGAGCAGTACTTC. It codes for CASSQVDSGAYEQYF.

V gene TRBV7-2 combines with J gene TRBJ1-2; TRBD1 matches at 10 bases. CDR1 is SGHTA, CDR2 FQGNSA, per germline. The CDR3 covers 15 residues. V was clipped by 1 base and J by 6 bases; unmatched bases: 5. The chain's CDR3 is CASSLGDRGRDGYTF. Here the CDR3 DNA reads TGTGCCAGCAGCTTAGGAGACAGGGGGCGCGATGGCTACACCTTC. The full variable domain, with the rest looked up from reference TRBV7-2 and TRBJ1-2, is GAGVSQSPSNKVTEKGKDVELRCDPISGHTALYWYRQSLGQGLEFLIYFQGNSAPDKSGLPSDRFSAERTGGSVSTLTIQRTQQEDSAVYLCASSLGDRGRDGYTFGSGTRLTVV.

The rearrangement links TRBV6-6 to TRBJ2-7; 9 nucleotides line up with TRBD1. Germline V gives CDR1 MNHNY, CDR2 SVGAGI (reference sequence). Trimming removed 8 bases from V and 3 bases from J; junction bases left unmatched: 14. CDR3 length equals 16 residues. Here the CDR3 DNA reads TGTGCCAGCCAGGGACAGGGAATTTTTACTAACTACGAGCAGTACTTC. Translation gives CASQGQGIFTNYEQYF.

This clonotype has at least ten counts. The rearrangement joins TRBV29-1 to TRBJ2-5, with D unclear. CDR1 SQVTM and CDR2 ANQGSEA come from the germline V gene. This CDR3 comprises 14 residues. V lost 4 bases, J lost 5 bases, and 17 bases lay in between. The CDR3 sequence is CSVGTGPDGETQYF. As DNA, the CDR3 is TGCAGCGTTGGTACGGGCCCGGACGGGGAGACCCAGTACTTC.

The chain uses TRBV24-1 and TRBJ2-3; 7 bases map to TRBD1. This CDR3 contains 16 residues. V lost 5 bases, J lost 2 bases, and 9 bases stayed unmatched. Germline V lookup: CDR1 KGHDR, CDR2 SFDVKD. The CDR3 bases are TGTGCCACCAGTGGACTTTCCGGGACAGACACAGATACGCAGTATTTT. Translated: CATSGLSGTDTDTQYF.

A few counts support this clonotype. This chain joins TRBV7-2 and TRBJ2-2; possibly TRBD1 or TRBD2 for D (6 bases each). The germline V gene has CDR1 SGHTA and CDR2 FQGNSA. The CDR3 has 16 residues. Trimming shortened V by 4 bases and J by 5 bases, and 17 bases separated the two germline ends. CDR3 in amino acids: CASSSRGGGGTGELFF. The CDR3 DNA reads as TGTGCCAGCAGCTCCCGTGGAGGGGGAGGAACCGGGGAGCTGTTTTTT. The full variable domain, with the rest looked up from reference TRBV7-2 and TRBJ2-2, is GAGVSQSPSNKVTEKGKDVELRCDPISGHTALYWYRQSLGQGLEFLIYFQGNSAPDKSGLPSDRFSAERTGGSVSTLTIQRTQQEDSAVYLCASSSRGGGGTGELFFGEGSRLTVL.

This clonotype came up many times. This chain uses TRBV7-8 with TRBJ2-5, with D possibly matching TRBD2 (6 bases). Germline-derived CDR1 and CDR2 are SGHVS and FQNEAQ. The V end lost 5 bases, the J end lost 3 bases, and 16 bases lay between the germline ends. The CDR3 is made up of 15 amino acids. The chain's CDR3 is CASSRRLANKETQYF. As DNA, the CDR3 is TGTGCCAGCAGCCGTAGGCTAGCGAATAAAGAGACCCAGTACTTC.

The V call is TRBV4-3, the J call TRBJ1-1, with D possibly being TRBD1 (6 bases). The CDR3 has 14 amino acids. V dropped 0 bases and J dropped 8 bases, with 13 bases sitting between them. The germline V gene encodes CDR1 LGHNA and CDR2 YSLEER. CDR3 in DNA: TGCGCCAGCAGCCAAGAATTCAGGGGAAGGGAAGCTTTCTTT. The encoded protein is CASSQEFRGREAFF.

This rearrangement joins TRBV11-2 to TRBJ2-5; D might be TRBD2 (7 bases). This CDR3 contains 14 residues. Germline CDR1 is SGHAT and CDR2 is FQNNGV. The V gene lost 2 bases and the J gene lost 5 bases, with 12 bases spanning the gap. The CDR3 region has the DNA TGTGCCAGCAGCTTACGGGGGGCGTTGGAGACCCAGTACTTC. This encodes CASSLRGALETQYF.

The chain has TRBV7-9 and TRBJ1-1; TRBD1 aligns across 7 bases. This CDR3 is built from 15 residues. V lost 2 bases and J lost 4; bases outside the gene matches: 7. Germline V gene sequence: CDR1 SEHNR, CDR2 FQNEAQ (reference sequence). The CDR3 loop is CASSLRGGAFTEAFF. Here the CDR3 DNA reads TGTGCCAGCAGCTTACGAGGGGGCGCGTTCACTGAAGCTTTCTTT.

The CDR3 loop is CAITPTSGPTDTQYF. The CDR3 coding sequence is TGTGCCATCACCCCGACTAGCGGGCCCACAGATACGCAGTATTTT. The chain combines TRBV10-3 with TRBJ2-3; 10 bases are a match to TRBD2. Trimming took 7 bases from V and 2 from J; bases not matched to a gene: 6. The CDR3 loop spans 15 amino acids. CDR1 and CDR2 from the germline V gene are ENHRY and SYGVKD.

This clonotype was seen at least ten times. V and J are TRBV4-1 and TRBJ1-1, with unresolved D. Germline V gene sequence: CDR1 MGHRA, CDR2 YSYEKL. This CDR3 contains 14 residues. V was clipped by 0 bases and J by 2 bases, with 7 bases between them. CDR3 region: CASSQESANTEAFF. For the CDR3, the DNA is TGCGCCAGCAGCCAAGAAAGTGCAAACACTGAAGCTTTCTTT.

This clonotype came up a few times. The rearrangement uses TRBV24-1 and TRBJ2-7; D possibly uses TRBD1 or TRBD2 (6 bases each). Germline V gene data show CDR1 as KGHDR and CDR2 as SFDVKD. This CDR3 comprises 14 residues. With 3 bases removed from V and 3 bases from J, the gap between germline ends came to 11 bases. This CDR3 reads CATSDGGTNYEQYF. The DNA for the CDR3 is TGTGCCACCAGTGATGGCGGGACAAACTACGAGCAGTACTTC.

The sample holds a few counts of this clonotype. The V call is TRBV7-2, the J call TRBJ2-5, with 7 bases matching TRBD1. CDR1 SGHTA and CDR2 FQGNSA come from the germline V gene. This CDR3 is 13 amino acids long. Germline trimming cut 6 bases from V and 5 bases from J; bases unmatched to any gene: 6. CDR3 loop: CASSDRVGETQYF. CDR3 DNA: TGTGCCAGCAGTGACAGGGTTGGGGAGACCCAGTACTTC.

This chain connects TRBV4-3 to TRBJ1-1, with D maybe TRBD1 (6 bases). This CDR3 is built from 15 residues. CDR1 and CDR2 from the germline V gene are LGHNA and YSLEER. Trimming removed 0 bases from V and 3 bases from J, with 11 bases in between. The CDR3 region is CASSQEGGVYTEAFF. CDR3 nucleotides: TGCGCCAGCAGCCAAGAAGGGGGGGTTTACACTGAAGCTTTCTTT.

The sample holds a few counts of this clonotype. CDR3 in DNA: TGTGCCAGCAGCTCCGGGACAGGGGGCGCCTGGGGCTACACCTTC. Residues: CASSSGTGGAWGYTF. J is TRBJ1-2 and V is TRBV7-2; 12 nucleotides agree with TRBD1. CDR3 length: 15 residues. The J segment lost 8 bases and the V segment lost 4 bases, leaving 8 bases of the junction unmatched. Germline loops: CDR1 SGHTA, CDR2 FQGNSA.